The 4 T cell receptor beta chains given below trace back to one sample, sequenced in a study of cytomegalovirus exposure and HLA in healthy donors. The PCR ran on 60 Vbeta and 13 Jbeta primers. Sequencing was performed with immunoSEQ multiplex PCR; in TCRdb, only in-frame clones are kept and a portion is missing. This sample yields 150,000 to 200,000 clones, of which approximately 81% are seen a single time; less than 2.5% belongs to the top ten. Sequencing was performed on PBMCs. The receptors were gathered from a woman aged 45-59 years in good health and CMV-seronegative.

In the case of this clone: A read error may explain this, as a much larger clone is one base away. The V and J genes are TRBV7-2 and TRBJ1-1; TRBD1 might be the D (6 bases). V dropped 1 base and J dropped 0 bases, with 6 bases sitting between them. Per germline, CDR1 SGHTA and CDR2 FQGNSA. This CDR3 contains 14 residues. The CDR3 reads CASSLGTVNTEAFF. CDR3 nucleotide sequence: TGTGCCAGCAGCTTAGGGACAGTGAACACTGAAGCTTTCTTT.

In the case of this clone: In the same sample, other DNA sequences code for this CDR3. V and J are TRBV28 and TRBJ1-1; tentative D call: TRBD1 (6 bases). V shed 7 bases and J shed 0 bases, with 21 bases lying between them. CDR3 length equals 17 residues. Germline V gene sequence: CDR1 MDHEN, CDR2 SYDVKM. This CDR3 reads CASTPGGARGLNTEAFF. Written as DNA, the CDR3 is TGTGCCAGCACCCCCGGGGGGGCGCGGGGCCTGAACACTGAAGCTTTCTTT.

The CDR3 spells CASSPGLAGGPGDEQYF. The CDR3 region has the DNA TGTGCCAGCAGCCCGGGACTAGCGGGAGGGCCCGGGGACGAGCAGTACTTC. The chain is built from TRBV5-6 and TRBJ2-5; 16 bases are shared with TRBD2. The closer fit of TRBJ2-7 to the DNA end suggests the J call may be wrong. CDR3 length: 17 amino acids. CDR1 and CDR2 (germline): SGHDT, YYEEEE.

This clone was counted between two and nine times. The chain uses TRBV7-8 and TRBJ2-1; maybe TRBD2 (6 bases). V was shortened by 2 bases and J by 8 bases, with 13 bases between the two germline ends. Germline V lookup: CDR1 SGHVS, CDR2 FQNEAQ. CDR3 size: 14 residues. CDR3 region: CASSLRDSSDEQFF. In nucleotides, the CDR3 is TGTGCCAGCAGCTTACGGGACTCGAGCGATGAGCAGTTCTTC.